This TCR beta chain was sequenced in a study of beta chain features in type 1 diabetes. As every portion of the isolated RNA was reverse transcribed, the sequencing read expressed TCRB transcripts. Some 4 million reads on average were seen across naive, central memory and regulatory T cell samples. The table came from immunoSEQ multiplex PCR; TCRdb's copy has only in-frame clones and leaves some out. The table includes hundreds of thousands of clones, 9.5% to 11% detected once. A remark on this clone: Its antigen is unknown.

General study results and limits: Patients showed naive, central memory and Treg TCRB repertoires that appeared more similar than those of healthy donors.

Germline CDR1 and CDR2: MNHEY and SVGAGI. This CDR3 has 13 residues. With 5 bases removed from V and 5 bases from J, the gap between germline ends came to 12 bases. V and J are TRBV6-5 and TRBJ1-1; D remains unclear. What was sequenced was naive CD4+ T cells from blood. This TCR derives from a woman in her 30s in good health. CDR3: CASSHTGGTEAFF. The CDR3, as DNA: TGTGCCAGCAGTCACACCGGCGGGACTGAAGCTTTCTTT.